The rows below give T cell receptor beta chains drawn from one sample of a study of beta chain features in type 1 diabetes. TCRdb keeps only in-frame clones here, not all; method: immunoSEQ multiplex PCR. The sample contains hundreds of thousands of clones, roughly 13% of which appear only once. Material for sequencing was naive CD4+ T cells from blood. These receptors all stem from a man between 18 and 35 years old in good health. Both conserved end residues are part of each CDR3. The order of the fields is CDR3 DNA, CDR3 protein, J gene, V gene, CDR3 length, clone size, D gene. A D gene is named only where the DNA matches it firmly. Size tells how often a clone was seen (once, few, many) or the class of an expanded clone, and some rows leave it out.

DNA: TGCAGTAGACAGGCACAAGAGACCCAGTACTTC
CDR3: CSRQAQETQYF
J: TRBJ2-5
V: TRBV20-1
length: 11
size: .
D: .

DNA: TGTGCCAGCAGCTTAGTTAGCCCGGGAGGACGGGGATCCTACAATGAGCAGTTCTTC
CDR3: CASSLVSPGGRGSYNEQFF
J: TRBJ2-1
V: TRBV11-1
length: 19
size: few
D: TRBD2

DNA: TGTGCCAGCCGAGGGAGCCGGGGCACAGATACGCAGTATTTT
CDR3: CASRGSRGTDTQYF
J: TRBJ2-3
V: TRBV5-4
length: 14
size: few
D: .

DNA: TGTGCCAGCAGCAGAGAAGGACAGCACACAGATACGCAGTATTTT
CDR3: CASSREGQHTDTQYF
J: TRBJ2-3
V: TRBV5-4
length: 15
size: .
D: .

DNA: TGCGCCAGCAGCCAAGGACTGGTCTACGAGCAGTACTTC
CDR3: CASSQGLVYEQYF
J: TRBJ2-7
V: TRBV4-3
length: 13
size: .
D: .

DNA: TGTGCCAGCAGCTTAAGCGGGGGGACAGATACGCAGTATTTT
CDR3: CASSLSGGTDTQYF
J: TRBJ2-3
V: TRBV7-9
length: 14
size: many
D: TRBD2

DNA: TGCAGCGTTGGACAGGGGACAAAGGAAAAACTGTTTTTT
CDR3: CSVGQGTKEKLFF
J: TRBJ1-4
V: TRBV29-1
length: 13
size: .
D: TRBD1

DNA: TGTGCCAGCAGTTTAAGGGCGGGAGGGAGAGAGACCCAGTACTTC
CDR3: CASSLRAGGRETQYF
J: TRBJ2-5
V: TRBV28
length: 15
size: .
D: TRBD2

DNA: TGTGCCAGCAGCTCGGGACTAGCCGGGGAGCTGTTTTTT
CDR3: CASSSGLAGELFF
J: TRBJ2-2
V: TRBV7-3
length: 13
size: .
D: TRBD2

DNA: TGTGCCAGCACCACGACAGGGATCGGCGAGCAGTACTTC
CDR3: CASTTTGIGEQYF
J: TRBJ2-7
V: TRBV28
length: 13
size: .
D: TRBD1

DNA: TGCAGCCTACTTGGACAGGGAGGAGACGAGCAGTACTTC
CDR3: CSLLGQGGDEQYF
J: TRBJ2-7
V: TRBV29-1
length: 13
size: .
D: TRBD1

DNA: TGTGCCAGCAGCTTGGTACTGGCAGGCACGAACACCGGGGAGCTGTTTTTT
CDR3: CASSLVLAGTNTGELFF
J: TRBJ2-2
V: TRBV5-6
length: 17
size: .
D: .

DNA: TGTGCCAGCAGCTTCACAGGAGAAGAGACCCAGTACTTC
CDR3: CASSFTGEETQYF
J: TRBJ2-5
V: TRBV7-7
length: 13
size: .
D: .

DNA: TGTGCCAGCAGCCAAGATAGAGAGCAGCCCCAGCATTTT
CDR3: CASSQDREQPQHF
J: TRBJ1-5
V: TRBV4-2
length: 13
size: .
D: .

DNA: TGTGCCAGCAGCTTCATTCGGGGGAACACTGAAGCTTTCTTT
CDR3: CASSFIRGNTEAFF
J: TRBJ1-1
V: TRBV7-2
length: 14
size: .
D: .

DNA: TGTGCCAGCAGTCCCCGGACAGGGGGCGCATTCGAGCAGTACTTC
CDR3: CASSPRTGGAFEQYF
J: TRBJ2-7
V: TRBV27
length: 15
size: .
D: TRBD1

DNA: TGCGCCAGCAGCCAAGCGCAGCAGGGCAATGAGCAGTTCTTC
CDR3: CASSQAQQGNEQFF
J: TRBJ2-1
V: TRBV4-1
length: 14
size: .
D: .

DNA: TGTGCCAGCAGTGAACAGGGGCCGTCTGAAGCTTTCTTT
CDR3: CASSEQGPSEAFF
J: TRBJ1-1
V: TRBV2
length: 13
size: few
D: .

DNA: TGTGCCAGCAGCTTAACAGGCTCGAACACTGAAGCTTTCTTT
CDR3: CASSLTGSNTEAFF
J: TRBJ1-1
V: TRBV7-9
length: 14
size: few
D: .

DNA: TGTGCCAGCAGCCGACAGGGCTCCTACGAGCAGTACTTC
CDR3: CASSRQGSYEQYF
J: TRBJ2-7
V: TRBV2
length: 13
size: .
D: TRBD1

DNA: TGTGCCAGCCGAACCGGTGGAGCCGTGGTGTTCTTC
CDR3: CASRTGGAVVFF
J: TRBJ2-1
V: TRBV27
length: 12
size: few
D: .

DNA: TGTGCCAGCAGCGCTAGCGGGATGGAGACCCAGTACTTC
CDR3: CASSASGMETQYF
J: TRBJ2-5
V: TRBV7-3
length: 13
size: few
D: TRBD2

DNA: TGTGCCCTTCGGAGCGACGGACAGGGAAGCAATGGCTACACCTTC
CDR3: CALRSDGQGSNGYTF
J: TRBJ1-2
V: TRBV10-3
length: 15
size: .
D: TRBD1

DNA: TGTGCCAGCAGCTTAGTGACAGGGCAGCAAGAGACCCAGTACTTC
CDR3: CASSLVTGQQETQYF
J: TRBJ2-5
V: TRBV7-2
length: 15
size: .
D: TRBD1

DNA: TGTGCCAGCAGCCAACAGGGCAGGGGGACCCAGTACTTC
CDR3: CASSQQGRGTQYF
J: TRBJ2-5
V: TRBV5-4
length: 13
size: .
D: .

DNA: TGTGCCAGTCTAGACAGGTCGAATTATGGCTACACCTTC
CDR3: CASLDRSNYGYTF
J: TRBJ1-2
V: TRBV28
length: 13
size: few
D: .

DNA: TGTGCCAGCAGGAGGACTAGCGGGAGGGGCGAGCAGTACTTC
CDR3: CASRRTSGRGEQYF
J: TRBJ2-7
V: TRBV28
length: 14
size: .
D: TRBD2

DNA: TGTGCCAGCTCACTGGGCCGGGACAGGGACACTGAAGCTTTCTTT
CDR3: CASSLGRDRDTEAFF
J: TRBJ1-1
V: TRBV18
length: 15
size: few
D: TRBD1

DNA: TGCGCCAGCAGCTTGGCCAATGCGCAGGGAAAAGGCTATGGCTACACCTTC
CDR3: CASSLANAQGKGYGYTF
J: TRBJ1-2
V: TRBV5-1
length: 17
size: few
D: .

DNA: TGTGCCAGCAGCTCGGGACAGGGAAGTACTGAAGCTTTCTTT
CDR3: CASSSGQGSTEAFF
J: TRBJ1-1
V: TRBV7-9
length: 14
size: few
D: TRBD1

DNA: TGTGCCAGCAGCTTAGTCCTAGGCTATGGCTACACCTTC
CDR3: CASSLVLGYGYTF
J: TRBJ1-2
V: TRBV13
length: 13
size: .
D: .

DNA: TGCAGCGTTGGGCACAGCTCCTACAATGAGCAGTTCTTC
CDR3: CSVGHSSYNEQFF
J: TRBJ2-1
V: TRBV29-1
length: 13
size: few
D: .

DNA: TGTGCCAGTAGTACCTTAAATGATGAGCAGTTCTTC
CDR3: CASSTLNDEQFF
J: TRBJ2-1
V: TRBV19
length: 12
size: .
D: .

DNA: TGCGCCAGCAGCCAGTTTTTTCAGGGTCAGCCCCAGCATTTT
CDR3: CASSQFFQGQPQHF
J: TRBJ1-5
V: TRBV4-3
length: 14
size: few
D: .

DNA: TGTGCCTGGAGAGCAGGACAGGGGGTCTATGGCTACACCTTC
CDR3: CAWRAGQGVYGYTF
J: TRBJ1-2
V: TRBV30
length: 14
size: few
D: TRBD1

DNA: TGCAGCGTCCGTGGGACAGGGAACGAGCAGTACTTC
CDR3: CSVRGTGNEQYF
J: TRBJ2-7
V: TRBV29-1
length: 12
size: .
D: TRBD1

DNA: TGTGCCAGCAGCGTAGAGGGACAAAGCACAGATACGCAGTATTTT
CDR3: CASSVEGQSTDTQYF
J: TRBJ2-3
V: TRBV9
length: 15
size: .
D: .

DNA: TGTGCCAGCCGCGCGGGGACAGGGCGGGACACCGGGGAGCTGTTTTTT
CDR3: CASRAGTGRDTGELFF
J: TRBJ2-2
V: TRBV28
length: 16
size: few
D: TRBD1

DNA: TGTGCCAGCAGCAGAAGGTGGGGCAGGACCGGGGAGCTGTTTTTT
CDR3: CASSRRWGRTGELFF
J: TRBJ2-2
V: TRBV5-4
length: 15
size: few
D: .

DNA: TGTGCCAGCAGTTGGGGGCAGCTTGAAGCTTTCTTT
CDR3: CASSWGQLEAFF
J: TRBJ1-1
V: TRBV28
length: 12
size: few
D: .

DNA: TGTGCCAGCCAGTCTGCGGGGGCTAGCACAGATACGCAGTATTTT
CDR3: CASQSAGASTDTQYF
J: TRBJ2-3
V: TRBV6-5
length: 15
size: .
D: .

DNA: TGTGCCACCAGCAGAGTACCCACAGGGGGAGCAAATCAGCCCCAGCATTTT
CDR3: CATSRVPTGGANQPQHF
J: TRBJ1-5
V: TRBV15
length: 17
size: once
D: TRBD1

DNA: TGTGCCAGCAGTCACCCTGGCCCTAACTATGGCTACACCTTC
CDR3: CASSHPGPNYGYTF
J: TRBJ1-2
V: TRBV7-8
length: 14
size: .
D: .

DNA: TGTGCCAGCGTTCAAGCGGGGGAAGAGACCCAGTACTTC
CDR3: CASVQAGEETQYF
J: TRBJ2-5
V: TRBV6-5
length: 13
size: .
D: TRBD2

DNA: TGCAGCGTTGAAGATTACGGGACAGGGGCAGGGCAGTACTTC
CDR3: CSVEDYGTGAGQYF
J: TRBJ2-7
V: TRBV29-1
length: 14
size: few
D: TRBD1

DNA: TGCGCCAGCAGCCAGGGTTGGAGCACAGATACGCAGTATTTT
CDR3: CASSQGWSTDTQYF
J: TRBJ2-3
V: TRBV5-1
length: 14
size: .
D: .

DNA: TGTGCCAGCAGCTTCGGGACAGGGGGTTCAGAGCTGTTTTTT
CDR3: CASSFGTGGSELFF
J: TRBJ1-4
V: TRBV7-9
length: 14
size: few
D: TRBD1

DNA: TGTGCCACCAGCAGAGGGGAGGCCTACGAGCAGTACTTC
CDR3: CATSRGEAYEQYF
J: TRBJ2-7
V: TRBV15
length: 13
size: .
D: .